Listed here are 27 T cell receptor beta chains from one sample, sequenced in a study of T cell changes during pregnancy in multiple sclerosis. The method was immunoSEQ multiplex PCR; TCRdb's version includes in-frame clones alone and lacks a portion of them. This sample carries tens of thousands of clones, around 94% of them seen once, and the ten largest clones take under 0.85%. The input for sequencing was peripheral blood, taken in the third trimester of pregnancy. The source is a female donor with multiple sclerosis, enrolled in a pregnancy study.

The chain employs TRBV2 and TRBJ2-1, with TRBD2 as a possible D gene (6 bases). V was cut by 4 bases and J by 0 bases, with 10 bases left in between. The CDR3 runs to 15 residues. Germline V gene sequence: CDR1 SNHLY, CDR2 FYNNEI. CDR3 nucleotides: TGTGCCAGCAGTGTGCGGGGCCCCTCCTACAATGAGCAGTTCTTC. Its protein is CASSVRGPSYNEQFF.

V is TRBV5-1 and J is TRBJ1-1, with TRBD1 matching 7 bases. This CDR3 contains 15 residues. J was trimmed by 5 bases and V by 7 bases; bases with no gene match: 14. Germline CDR1 is SGHRS and CDR2 is YFSETQ. CDR3 bases: TGCGCCAGCTCCGCGGGGGGCAGGGGGGGGACTGAAGCTTTCTTT. It encodes CASSAGGRGGTEAFF.

The J gene is TRBJ1-1, the V gene TRBV28, with 7 positions matching TRBD1. Germline CDR1 and CDR2: MDHEN and SYDVKM. CDR3 length equals 14 residues. With V trimmed by 7 bases and J by 4 bases, 9 bases remained unmatched. The chain's CDR3 is CASNEGGVFTEAFF. Here the CDR3 DNA reads TGTGCCAGCAACGAAGGGGGCGTTTTCACTGAAGCTTTCTTT.

The chain has TRBV5-4 and TRBJ2-1, with D possibly matching TRBD2 (5 bases). CDR3 length equals 15 residues. V lost 4 bases and J lost 6, with 17 bases in between. The germline V gene encodes CDR1 SGHNT and CDR2 YYREEE (reference sequence). CDR3 nucleotide sequence: TGTGCCAGCAGCCCGTGGGTGGCGGGTCCCAATGAGCAGTTCTTC. As protein: CASSPWVAGPNEQFF. Full variable domain (rest looked up from reference TRBV5-4 and TRBJ2-1): ETGVTQSPTHLIKTRGQQVTLRCSSQSGHNTVSWYQQALGQGPQFIFQYYREEENGRGNFPPRFSGLQFPNYSSELNVNALELDDSALYLCASSPWVAGPNEQFFGPGTRLTVL.

The CDR3: CASSFLSREEETQYF. The DNA for the CDR3 is TGCGCCAGCAGCTTTTTATCCCGGGAAGAGGAGACCCAGTACTTC. The chain links TRBV5-1 to TRBJ2-5; maybe TRBD2 (5 bases). Trimming shortened V by 2 bases and J by 5 bases, and 16 bases separated the two germline ends. There are 15 residues in the CDR3. CDR1 is SGHRS, CDR2 YFSETQ, per germline.

This sequence joins TRBV30 and TRBJ1-2; 12 bases map to TRBD1. The CDR3 spans 16 residues. Germline V gives CDR1 GTSNPN, CDR2 SVGIG (reference sequence). Unmatched junction bases numbered 11, after V lost 4 bases and J lost 5 bases. CDR3 sequence reads: CAWINAVGQGAYGYTF. The CDR3 DNA reads TGTGCCTGGATCAATGCCGTGGGACAGGGGGCTTATGGCTACACCTTC.

V and J are TRBV5-4 and TRBJ2-7; 7 bases are a match to TRBD2. Germline V gene sequence: CDR1 SGHNT, CDR2 YYREEE (reference sequence). The CDR3 contains 14 residues. Germline trimming cut 2 bases from V and 6 bases from J; bases unmatched to any gene: 8. Here the CDR3 reads CASSFGAGGIEQYF. The CDR3 nucleotides are TGTGCCAGCAGCTTCGGGGCCGGGGGGATCGAGCAGTACTTC.

The chain joins TRBV11-2 to TRBJ2-1; D uncertain. CDR3 size: 15 residues. CDR1 and CDR2 from the germline V gene are SGHAT and FQNNGV. V dropped 2 bases and J dropped 3 bases, with 11 bases sitting between them. CDR3 loop: CASSLTPSYYNEQFF. DNA for the CDR3: TGTGCCAGCAGCTTAACTCCTTCTTACTACAATGAGCAGTTCTTC.

The CDR3 loop reads CASSERGGEQYF. Written as DNA, the CDR3 is TGCGCCAGCAGTGAGAGAGGGGGCGAGCAGTACTTC. V usage is TRBV10-2 and J usage is TRBJ2-7, with D possibly matching TRBD1 (6 bases). The germline V gene has CDR1 WSHSY and CDR2 SAAADI. V dropped 2 bases and J dropped 6 bases, with 8 bases sitting between them. The CDR3 spans 12 residues.

The chain couples TRBV5-1 to TRBJ1-1; 7 bases fit TRBD1. V lost 3 bases, J lost 2 bases, and 4 bases stayed unmatched. The CDR3 consists of 14 residues. Per germline, CDR1 SGHRS and CDR2 YFSETQ. The CDR3 spells CASSSRDSNTEAFF. As DNA, the CDR3 is TGCGCCAGCAGCTCCCGGGACAGCAACACTGAAGCTTTCTTT. The variable domain in full, completed from reference TRBV5-1 and TRBJ1-1, reads KAGVTQTPRYLIKTRGQQVTLSCSPISGHRSVSWYQQTPGQGLQFLFEYFSETQRNKGNFPGRFSGRQFSNSRSEMNVSTLELGDSALYLCASSSRDSNTEAFFGQGTRLTVV.

V usage is TRBV6-4 and J usage is TRBJ1-2; 7 bases are a match to TRBD1. Germline V gene lookup returns CDR1 MRHNA and CDR2 SNTAGT. This CDR3 comprises 12 residues. Germline trimming cut 5 bases from V and 7 bases from J; bases unmatched to any gene: 4. For the CDR3, the DNA is TGTGCCAGCAGTAACAGGGGAGGTGGCTACACCTTC. Its protein product is CASSNRGGGYTF.

The chain couples TRBV18 to TRBJ2-3; 11 bases line up with TRBD2. Per germline, CDR1 KGHSH and CDR2 LQKENI. The CDR3 is made up of 14 amino acids. J was trimmed by 6 bases and V by 3 bases; bases with no gene match: 2. CDR3 sequence: CASSPVAGGDTQYF. The CDR3 DNA reads as TGTGCCAGCTCACCGGTAGCGGGAGGGGATACGCAGTATTTT.

This chain joins TRBV10-2 and TRBJ2-7, with D possibly being TRBD2 (5 bases). The V gene lost 8 bases and the J gene lost 3 bases, with 17 bases spanning the gap. Germline CDR1 reads WSHSY; CDR2 reads SAAADI. The CDR3 sequence is 14 residues long. CDR3 nucleotides: TGCGCCAGCTCACAGATCCTCGGGGTCTACGAGCAGTACTTC. This sequence encodes CASSQILGVYEQYF.

The V gene is TRBV28, the J gene TRBJ1-2; 8 bases line up with TRBD1. CDR1 is MDHEN, CDR2 SYDVKM, per germline. V shed 6 bases and J 1 base; nucleotides not matched to a gene: 4. The CDR3 sequence is 14 residues long. The CDR3 loop is CASRAQGVNYGYTF. In nucleotides, the CDR3 is TGTGCCAGCAGGGCACAGGGGGTTAACTATGGCTACACCTTC.

This chain joins TRBV19 and TRBJ2-1, with 9 bases matching TRBD2. This CDR3 region has 15 residues. V lost 4 bases to trimming and J lost 3 bases; unmatched junction nucleotides: 4. The V gene's germline CDR1 is LNHDA and CDR2 SQIVND (reference sequence). The CDR3 coding sequence is TGTGCCAGTAGTACAGCGGGAGGTCTCTACAATGAGCAGTTCTTC. Encoded protein: CASSTAGGLYNEQFF.

Here the CDR3 reads CASSVGDRGALGEKLFF. In DNA, the CDR3 is TGTGCCAGCAGCGTAGGGGACAGGGGGGCGTTAGGTGAAAAACTGTTTTTT. V and J are TRBV9 and TRBJ1-4; 11 bases agree with TRBD1. This CDR3 spans 17 amino acids. V lost 0 bases and J lost 7; bases outside the gene matches: 8. The germline gives CDR1 SGDLS, CDR2 YYNGEE.

This clone was recorded only once. The chain has TRBV27 and TRBJ2-1, with 8 bases that match TRBD1. With V trimmed by 5 bases and J by 0 bases, 6 bases remained unmatched. The CDR3 extends over 16 amino acids. Per the germline V gene, CDR1 is MNHEY and CDR2 is SMNVEV (reference sequence). CDR3 coding DNA: TGTGCCAGCAGTAAACCCGGGACAGGCTCCTACAATGAGCAGTTCTTC. Protein sequence: CASSKPGTGSYNEQFF.

J is TRBJ2-2 and V is TRBV5-4; 9 nucleotides align to TRBD1. V trimming: 4 bases; J trimming: 0 bases; junction bases outside the gene matches: 4. This CDR3 is built from 16 residues. Germline values: CDR1 SGHNT, CDR2 YYREEE (reference sequence). The CDR3 nucleotides read TGTGCCAGCAGCCCATGGGACAGGGCGAACACCGGGGAGCTGTTTTTT. It codes for CASSPWDRANTGELFF.

The gene calls are TRBV10-3 and TRBJ1-2, with 9 bases fitting TRBD1. The CDR3 runs 17 residues. Looked up from germline, CDR1 is ENHRY and CDR2 is SYGVKD. Trimming took 7 bases from V and 2 from J; bases not matched to a gene: 14. The CDR3 here is CAITSGTGKETNYGYTF. In DNA, the CDR3 is TGTGCCATCACTTCCGGGACAGGGAAAGAAACGAACTATGGCTACACCTTC.

The rearrangement joins TRBV2 to TRBJ1-1, with D unresolved. The V gene lost 2 bases and the J gene lost 6 bases, with 10 bases spanning the gap. Germline V gene data show CDR1 as SNHLY and CDR2 as FYNNEI. The CDR3 is 13 amino acids. In DNA, the CDR3 is TGTGCCAGCAGTGAATTTGAGGGATCTGAAGCTTTCTTT. This encodes CASSEFEGSEAFF. Together with reference TRBV2 and TRBJ1-1, the CDR3 gives the full variable domain: EPEVTQTPSHQVTQMGQEVILRCVPISNHLYFYWYRQILGQKVEFLVSFYNNEISEKSEIFDDQFSVERPDGSNFTLKIRSTKLEDSAMYFCASSEFEGSEAFFGQGTRLTVV.

The V call is TRBV19, the J call TRBJ2-7; D perhaps matches TRBD2 (6 bases). There are 13 residues in the CDR3. Germline V gene sequence: CDR1 LNHDA, CDR2 SQIVND (reference sequence). V was trimmed by 4 bases and J by 1 base, leaving 8 bases between them. The CDR3 loop is CASSRAGSYEQYF. The DNA of the CDR3 is TGTGCCAGTAGTAGGGCGGGGTCCTACGAGCAGTACTTC.

The genes are TRBV11-2 and TRBJ2-1; weak D call: TRBD2 (6 bases). This CDR3 has 13 amino acids. V dropped 1 base and J dropped 6 bases, with 7 bases sitting between them. Germline CDR1 and CDR2: SGHAT and FQNNGV. CDR3 region: CASSLVGGNEQFF. Here the CDR3 DNA reads TGTGCCAGCAGCTTAGTGGGGGGCAATGAGCAGTTCTTC.

CDR3 loop: CASSKDRGSSYEQYF. The CDR3 DNA sequence: TGTGCCAGCAGCAAAGACAGGGGTTCCTCCTACGAGCAGTACTTC. V and J are TRBV5-4 and TRBJ2-7, with 8 bases aligning to TRBD1. Germline assignment: CDR1 SGHNT and CDR2 YYREEE (reference sequence). The ends lost 4 bases at V and 0 bases at J; junction bases unmatched: 6. The CDR3 is 15 residues long.

V is TRBV7-8 and J is TRBJ2-3, with 8 positions matching TRBD1. V shed 0 bases and J 6 bases; nucleotides not matched to a gene: 5. Germline CDR1 is SGHVS and CDR2 is FQNEAQ. This CDR3 is 15 amino acids long. For the CDR3, the DNA is TGTGCCAGCAGCTTAGCGGGACAGGCCGGGGATACGCAGTATTTT. Amino acids: CASSLAGQAGDTQYF.

CDR3: CASSPRLGHYEQYF. The CDR3 region has the DNA TGTGCCAGCAGCCCTCGGTTGGGGCACTACGAGCAGTACTTC. The V call is TRBV7-9, the J call TRBJ2-7; TRBD1 might be the D (5 bases). Germline CDR1 SEHNR, CDR2 FQNEAQ (reference sequence). Trimming took off 5 bases at V and 3 bases at J, with 14 bases between the two ends. The CDR3 has 14 amino acids.

The count of this clone is one. This chain uses TRBV7-9 with TRBJ2-7, with 8 bases that match TRBD2. Germline V gives CDR1 SEHNR, CDR2 FQNEAQ (reference sequence). J gave up 2 bases and V 4 bases, and 10 bases lay outside the gene matches. The CDR3 is 16 amino acids. DNA for the CDR3: TGTGCCAGCAGCTCAAGTAGCTTAGCGGGACCCTACGAGCAGTACTTC. Translation: CASSSSSLAGPYEQYF.

The chain carries TRBV28 and TRBJ2-7; 9 positions match TRBD1. Looked up from germline, CDR1 is MDHEN and CDR2 is SYDVKM. The CDR3 consists of 17 residues. The ends lost 6 bases at V and 1 base at J; junction bases unmatched: 13. CDR3 protein: CASRLPGQGRGSYEQYF. The CDR3 region has the DNA TGTGCCAGCAGATTACCGGGACAGGGTAGGGGGTCCTACGAGCAGTACTTC.